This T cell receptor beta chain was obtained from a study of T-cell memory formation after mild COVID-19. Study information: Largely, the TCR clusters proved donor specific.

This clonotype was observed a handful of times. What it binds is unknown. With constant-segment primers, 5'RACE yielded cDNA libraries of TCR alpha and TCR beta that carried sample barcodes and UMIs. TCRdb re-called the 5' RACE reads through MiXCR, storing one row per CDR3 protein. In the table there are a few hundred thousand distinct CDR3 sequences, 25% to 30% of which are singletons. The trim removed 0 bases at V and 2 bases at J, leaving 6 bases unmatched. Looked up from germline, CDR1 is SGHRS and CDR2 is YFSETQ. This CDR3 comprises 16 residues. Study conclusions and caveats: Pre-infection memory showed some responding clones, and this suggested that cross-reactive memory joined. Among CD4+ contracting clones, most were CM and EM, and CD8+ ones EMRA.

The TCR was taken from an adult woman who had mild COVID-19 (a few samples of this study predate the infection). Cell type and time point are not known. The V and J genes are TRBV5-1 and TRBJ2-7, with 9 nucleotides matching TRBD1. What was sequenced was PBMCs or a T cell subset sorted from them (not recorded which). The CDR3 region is CASSLGTGDVAYEQYF. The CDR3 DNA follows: TGCGCCAGCAGCTTGGGGACAGGGGACGTAGCCTACGAGCAGTACTTC.